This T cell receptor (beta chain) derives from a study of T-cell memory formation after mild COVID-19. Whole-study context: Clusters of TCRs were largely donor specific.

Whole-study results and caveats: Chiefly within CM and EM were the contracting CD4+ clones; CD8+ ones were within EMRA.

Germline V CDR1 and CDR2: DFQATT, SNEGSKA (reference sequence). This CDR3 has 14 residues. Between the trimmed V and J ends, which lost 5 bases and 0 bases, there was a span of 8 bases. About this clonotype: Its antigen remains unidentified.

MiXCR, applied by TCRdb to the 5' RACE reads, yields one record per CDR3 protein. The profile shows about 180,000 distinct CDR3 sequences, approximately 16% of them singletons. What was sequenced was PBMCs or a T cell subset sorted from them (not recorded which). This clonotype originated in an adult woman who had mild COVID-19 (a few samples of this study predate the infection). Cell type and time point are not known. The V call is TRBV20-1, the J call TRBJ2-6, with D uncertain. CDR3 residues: CSASRASGANVLTF. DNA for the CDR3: TGCAGTGCTTCCAGAGCCTCTGGGGCCAACGTCCTGACTTTC.